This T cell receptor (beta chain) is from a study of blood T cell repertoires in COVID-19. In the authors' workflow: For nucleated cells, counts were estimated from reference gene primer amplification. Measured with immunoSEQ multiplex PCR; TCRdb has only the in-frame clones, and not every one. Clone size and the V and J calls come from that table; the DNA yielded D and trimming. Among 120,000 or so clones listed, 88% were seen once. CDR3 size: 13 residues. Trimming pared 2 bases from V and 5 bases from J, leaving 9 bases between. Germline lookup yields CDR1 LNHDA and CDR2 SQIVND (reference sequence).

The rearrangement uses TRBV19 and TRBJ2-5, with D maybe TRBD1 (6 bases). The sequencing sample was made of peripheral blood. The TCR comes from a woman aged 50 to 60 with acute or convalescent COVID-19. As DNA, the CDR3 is TGTGCCAGTAGTATAAACAGGGAGGAGACCCAGTACTTC. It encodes CASSINREETQYF. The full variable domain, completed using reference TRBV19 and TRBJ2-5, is DGGITQSPKYLFRKEGQNVTLSCEQNLNHDAMYWYRQDPGQGLRLIYYSQIVNDFQKGDIAEGYSVSREKKESFPLTVTSAQKNPTAFYLCASSINREETQYFGPGTRLLVL.